This TCR beta chain was profiled in a study of blood T cells in healthy people across ages. Combining a sample-barcoded 5' primer with a J-beta primer mix, a second PCR ran for 7 to 11 cycles. Paired-end reads containing CDR3 totaled no fewer than 2.5 million for each sample. MiXCR, run by TCRdb on the 5' RACE reads, gives a single entry per CDR3 protein. In the table there are 1 million or so distinct CDR3 sequences, 40% to 55% of which are singletons. The germline V gene encodes CDR1 MNHEY and CDR2 SVGEGT. The CDR3 sequence is 15 residues long. Germline trimming cut 7 bases from V and 4 bases from J; bases unmatched to any gene: 7.

The rearrangement uses TRBV6-2 or TRBV6-3 and TRBJ2-7, with 13 bases fitting TRBD2. Sample: blood. The receptor was isolated from an older woman in good health. CDR3: CASTYRLAGGYEQYF. The CDR3 DNA reads as TGTGCCAGCACCTACAGACTAGCGGGAGGTTACGAGCAGTACTTC.